This T cell receptor (beta chain) is from a study of cytomegalovirus exposure and HLA in healthy donors. Regarding the study as a whole: The likely explanation for a cluster of highly shared sequence variants was sequencing artifact.

A multiplex PCR was run with 60 Vbeta primers and 13 Jbeta primers. TCRdb's copy holds only in-frame clones and misses some; the assay was immunoSEQ multiplex PCR. This repertoire shows some 180,000 clones, 77% found once; its top ten account for more than 1.4%. As for this clone: Its antigen is still unknown.

Source material: PBMCs. The receptor was derived from a man between 18 and 35 years old in good health and CMV-seronegative.

The CDR3 sequence is CASSPDREEDYGYTF. In nucleotides, the CDR3 is TGTGCCAGCAGTCCCGACAGGGAAGAGGACTATGGCTACACCTTC. V is TRBV25-1 and J is TRBJ1-2; 7 bases align to TRBD1. Per the germline V gene, CDR1 is MGHDK and CDR2 is SYGVNS. After removal of 5 bases from V and 3 bases from J, the junction contained 9 bases not matched to a gene. This CDR3 region has 15 residues.